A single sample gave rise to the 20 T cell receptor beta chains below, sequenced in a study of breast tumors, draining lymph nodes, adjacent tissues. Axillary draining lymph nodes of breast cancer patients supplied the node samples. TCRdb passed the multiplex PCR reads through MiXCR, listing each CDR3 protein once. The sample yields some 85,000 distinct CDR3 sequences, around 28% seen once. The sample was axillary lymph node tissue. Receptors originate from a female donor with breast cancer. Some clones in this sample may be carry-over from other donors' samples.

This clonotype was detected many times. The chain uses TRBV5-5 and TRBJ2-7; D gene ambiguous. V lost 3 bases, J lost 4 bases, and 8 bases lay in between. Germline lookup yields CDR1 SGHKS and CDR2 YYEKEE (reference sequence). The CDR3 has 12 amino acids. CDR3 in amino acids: CASSSRTYEQYF. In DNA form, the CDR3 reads TGTGCCAGCAGCTCCCGGACGTACGAGCAGTACTTC.

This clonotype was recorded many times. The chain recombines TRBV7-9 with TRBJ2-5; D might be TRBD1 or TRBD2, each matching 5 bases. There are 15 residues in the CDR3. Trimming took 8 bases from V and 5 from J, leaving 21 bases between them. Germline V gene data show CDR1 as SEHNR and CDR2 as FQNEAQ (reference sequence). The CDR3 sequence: CASWTGQGVGETQYF. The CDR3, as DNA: TGTGCCAGCTGGACGGGCCAGGGAGTTGGCGAGACCCAGTACTTC.

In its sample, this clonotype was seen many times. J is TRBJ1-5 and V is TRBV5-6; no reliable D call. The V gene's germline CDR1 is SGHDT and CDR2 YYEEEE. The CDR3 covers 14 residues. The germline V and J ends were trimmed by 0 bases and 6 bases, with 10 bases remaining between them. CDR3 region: CASSLGKGSQPQHF. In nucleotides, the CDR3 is TGTGCCAGCAGCTTGGGTAAAGGGAGTCAGCCCCAGCATTTT.

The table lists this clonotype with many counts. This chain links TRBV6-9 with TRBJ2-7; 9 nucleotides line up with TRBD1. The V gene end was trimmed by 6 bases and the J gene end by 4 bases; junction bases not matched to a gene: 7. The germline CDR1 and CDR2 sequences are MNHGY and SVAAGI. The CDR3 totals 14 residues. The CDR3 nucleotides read TGTGCCAGCAGGATACAGGGGGCCGGTTACGAGCAGTACTTC. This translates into CASRIQGAGYEQYF.

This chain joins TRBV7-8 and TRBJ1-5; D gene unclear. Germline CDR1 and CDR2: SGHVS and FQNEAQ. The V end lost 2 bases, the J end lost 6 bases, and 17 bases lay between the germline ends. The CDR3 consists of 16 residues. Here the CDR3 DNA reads TGTGCCAGCAGCTTAAAAGTGACGGCTGGAGGTCAGCCCCAGCATTTT. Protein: CASSLKVTAGGQPQHF. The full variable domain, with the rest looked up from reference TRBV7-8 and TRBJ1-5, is GAGVSQSPRYKVAKRGQDVALRCDPISGHVSLFWYQQALGQGPEFLTYFQNEAQLDKSGLPSDRFFAERPEGSVSTLKIQRTQQEDSAVYLCASSLKVTAGGQPQHFGDGTRLSIL.

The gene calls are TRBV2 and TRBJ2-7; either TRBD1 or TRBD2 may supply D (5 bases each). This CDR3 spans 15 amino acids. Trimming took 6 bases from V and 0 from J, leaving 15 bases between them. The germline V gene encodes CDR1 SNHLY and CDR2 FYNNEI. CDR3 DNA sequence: TGTGCCAGCAGGGGTGTTTGGGGGAGCTCCTACGAGCAGTACTTC. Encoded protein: CASRGVWGSSYEQYF.

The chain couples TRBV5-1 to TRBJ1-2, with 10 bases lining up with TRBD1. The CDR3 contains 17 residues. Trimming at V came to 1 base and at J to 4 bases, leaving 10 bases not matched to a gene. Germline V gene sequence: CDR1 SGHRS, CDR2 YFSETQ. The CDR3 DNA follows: TGCGCCAGCAGCTTGATCCCTAAGACAGGGGGCTCCTATGGCTACACCTTC. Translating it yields CASSLIPKTGGSYGYTF.

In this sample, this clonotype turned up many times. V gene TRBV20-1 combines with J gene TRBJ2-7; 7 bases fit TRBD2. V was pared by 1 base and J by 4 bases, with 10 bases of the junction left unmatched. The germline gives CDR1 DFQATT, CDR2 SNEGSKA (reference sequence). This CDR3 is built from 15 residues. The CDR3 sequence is CSARARGGSLYEQYF. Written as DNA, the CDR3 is TGCAGTGCTAGAGCGCGCGGCGGGAGTCTGTACGAGCAGTACTTC.

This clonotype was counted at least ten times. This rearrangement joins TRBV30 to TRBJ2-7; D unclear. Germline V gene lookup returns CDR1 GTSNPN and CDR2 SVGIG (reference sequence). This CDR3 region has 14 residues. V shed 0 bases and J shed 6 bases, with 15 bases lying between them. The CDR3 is CAWSVNGLVGEQYF. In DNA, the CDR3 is TGTGCCTGGAGTGTAAACGGGCTAGTCGGCGAGCAGTACTTC. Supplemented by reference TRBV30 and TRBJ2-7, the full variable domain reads SQTIHQWPATLVQPVGSPLSLECTVEGTSNPNLYWYRQAAGRGLQLLFYSVGIGQISSEVPQNLSASRPQDRQFILSSKKLLLSDSGFYLCAWSVNGLVGEQYFGPGTRLTVT.

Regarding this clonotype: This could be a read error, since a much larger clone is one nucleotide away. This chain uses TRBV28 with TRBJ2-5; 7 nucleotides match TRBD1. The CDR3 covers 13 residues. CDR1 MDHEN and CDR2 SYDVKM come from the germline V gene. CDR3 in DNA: TGTGCCAGCAGGGAACAGGGGATGGAGACCCGGTACTTC. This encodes CASREQGMETRYF.

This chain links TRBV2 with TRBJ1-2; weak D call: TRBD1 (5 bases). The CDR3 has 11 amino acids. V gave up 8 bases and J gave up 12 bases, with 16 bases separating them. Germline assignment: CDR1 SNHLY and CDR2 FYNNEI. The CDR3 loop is CASQGKEGNTF. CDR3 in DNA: TGTGCCAGCCAGGGCAAGGAAGGAAACACCTTC.

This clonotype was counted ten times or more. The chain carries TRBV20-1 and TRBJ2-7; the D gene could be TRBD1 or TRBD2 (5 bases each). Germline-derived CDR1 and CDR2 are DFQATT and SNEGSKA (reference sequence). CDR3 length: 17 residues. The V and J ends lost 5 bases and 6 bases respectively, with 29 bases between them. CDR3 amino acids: CSAEARDAPASPREQYF. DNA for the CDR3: TGCAGTGCTGAAGCACGGGACGCCCCAGCCTCCCCTCGCGAGCAGTACTTC.

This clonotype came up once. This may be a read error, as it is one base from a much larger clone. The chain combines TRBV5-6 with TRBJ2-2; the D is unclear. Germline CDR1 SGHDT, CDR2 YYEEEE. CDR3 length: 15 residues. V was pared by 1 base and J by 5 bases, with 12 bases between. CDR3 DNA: TGTGCCAGCAGCTTGAGGGCAGGTGGGACCGGGGAGCTGTTTTTT. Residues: CASSLRAGGTGELFF.

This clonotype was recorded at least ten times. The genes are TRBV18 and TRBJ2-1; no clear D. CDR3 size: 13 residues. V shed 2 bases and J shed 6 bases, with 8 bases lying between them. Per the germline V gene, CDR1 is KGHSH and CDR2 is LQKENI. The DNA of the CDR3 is TGTGCCAGCTCACCATGGGGAACCAATGAGCAGTTCTTC. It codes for CASSPWGTNEQFF.

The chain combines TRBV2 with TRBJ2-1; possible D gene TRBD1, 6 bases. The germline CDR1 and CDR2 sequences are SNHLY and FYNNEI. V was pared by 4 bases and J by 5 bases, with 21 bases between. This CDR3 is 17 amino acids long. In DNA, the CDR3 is TGTGCCAGCAGTGCTAACAGGGCAAGCGACCAAGACAATGAGCAGTTCTTC. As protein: CASSANRASDQDNEQFF. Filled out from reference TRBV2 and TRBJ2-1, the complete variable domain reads EPEVTQTPSHQVTQMGQEVILRCVPISNHLYFYWYRQILGQKVEFLVSFYNNEISEKSEIFDDQFSVERPDGSNFTLKIRSTKLEDSAMYFCASSANRASDQDNEQFFGPGTRLTVL.

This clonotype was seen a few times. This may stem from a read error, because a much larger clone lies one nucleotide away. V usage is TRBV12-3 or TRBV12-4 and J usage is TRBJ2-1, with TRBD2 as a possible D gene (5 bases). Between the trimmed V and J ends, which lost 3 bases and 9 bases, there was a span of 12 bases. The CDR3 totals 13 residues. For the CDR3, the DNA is TGTGCCAGCAGTTTCGGGGATCTGGGTGAGCAGTTCTTC. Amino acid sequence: CASSFGDLGEQFF.

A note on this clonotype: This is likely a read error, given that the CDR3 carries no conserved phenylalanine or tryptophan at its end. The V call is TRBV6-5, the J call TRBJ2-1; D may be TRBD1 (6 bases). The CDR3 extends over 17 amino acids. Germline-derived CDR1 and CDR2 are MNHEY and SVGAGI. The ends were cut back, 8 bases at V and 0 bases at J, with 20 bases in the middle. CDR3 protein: CASSSGGQGYSYNEQFL. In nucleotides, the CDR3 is TGTGCCAGCTCCTCCGGAGGCCAGGGGTACTCCTACAATGAGCAGTTCCTC.

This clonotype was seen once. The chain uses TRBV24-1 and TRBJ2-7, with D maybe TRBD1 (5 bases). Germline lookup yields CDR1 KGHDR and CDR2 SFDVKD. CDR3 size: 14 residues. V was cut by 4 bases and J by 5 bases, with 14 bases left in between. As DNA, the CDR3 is TGTGCCACCAGTGACACCCGACAGTTCAACGAGCAGTACTTC. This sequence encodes CATSDTRQFNEQYF.

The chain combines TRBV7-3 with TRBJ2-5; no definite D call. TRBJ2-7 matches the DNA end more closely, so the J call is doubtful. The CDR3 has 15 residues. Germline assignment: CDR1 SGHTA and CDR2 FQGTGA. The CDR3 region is CASSLTQGLSYEQYF. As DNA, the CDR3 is TGTGCCAGCAGCTTAACACAAGGCCTCTCCTACGAGCAGTACTTC.

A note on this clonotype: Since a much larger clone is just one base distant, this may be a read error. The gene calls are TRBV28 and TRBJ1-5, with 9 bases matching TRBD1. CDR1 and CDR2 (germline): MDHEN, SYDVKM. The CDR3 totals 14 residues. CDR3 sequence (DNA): TGTGCCAGCGGTTTGGACAGGGGCTATCAGCCCCAGCATTTT. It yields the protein CASGLDRGYQPQHF.